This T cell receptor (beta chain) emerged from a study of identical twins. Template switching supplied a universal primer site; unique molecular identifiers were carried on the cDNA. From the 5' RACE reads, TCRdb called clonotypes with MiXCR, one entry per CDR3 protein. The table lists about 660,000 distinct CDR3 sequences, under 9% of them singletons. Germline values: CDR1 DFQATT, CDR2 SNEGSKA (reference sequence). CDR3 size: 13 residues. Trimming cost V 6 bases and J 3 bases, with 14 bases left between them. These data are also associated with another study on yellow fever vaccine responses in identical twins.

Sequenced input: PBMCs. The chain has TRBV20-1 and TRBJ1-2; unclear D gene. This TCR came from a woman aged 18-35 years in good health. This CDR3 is CSAQRGSDYGYTF. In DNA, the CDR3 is TGCAGTGCCCAACGGGGAAGCGACTATGGCTACACCTTC.